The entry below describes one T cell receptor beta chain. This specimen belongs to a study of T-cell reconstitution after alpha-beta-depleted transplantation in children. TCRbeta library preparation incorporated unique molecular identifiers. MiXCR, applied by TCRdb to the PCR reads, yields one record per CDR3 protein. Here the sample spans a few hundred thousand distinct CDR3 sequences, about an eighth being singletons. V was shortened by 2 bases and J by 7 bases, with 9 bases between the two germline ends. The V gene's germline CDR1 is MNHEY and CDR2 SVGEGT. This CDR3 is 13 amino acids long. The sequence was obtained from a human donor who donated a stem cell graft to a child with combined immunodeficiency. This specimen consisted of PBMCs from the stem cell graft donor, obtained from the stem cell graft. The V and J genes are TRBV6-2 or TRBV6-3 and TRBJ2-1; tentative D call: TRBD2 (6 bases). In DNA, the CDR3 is TGTGCCAGCAGTTACATCGGGGGAAATGAGCAGTTCTTC. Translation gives CASSYIGGNEQFF.